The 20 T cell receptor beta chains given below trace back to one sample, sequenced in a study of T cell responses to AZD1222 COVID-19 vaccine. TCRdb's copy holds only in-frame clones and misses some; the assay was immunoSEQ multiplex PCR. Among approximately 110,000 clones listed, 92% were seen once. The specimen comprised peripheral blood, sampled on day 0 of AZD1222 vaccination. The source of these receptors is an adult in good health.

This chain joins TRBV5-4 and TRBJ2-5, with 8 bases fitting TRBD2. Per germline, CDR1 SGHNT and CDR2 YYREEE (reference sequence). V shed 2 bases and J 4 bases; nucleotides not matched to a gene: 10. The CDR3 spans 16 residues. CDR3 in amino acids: CASSFSRGGQGETQYF. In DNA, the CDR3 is TGTGCCAGCAGCTTCTCACGGGGGGGGCAAGGAGAGACCCAGTACTTC.

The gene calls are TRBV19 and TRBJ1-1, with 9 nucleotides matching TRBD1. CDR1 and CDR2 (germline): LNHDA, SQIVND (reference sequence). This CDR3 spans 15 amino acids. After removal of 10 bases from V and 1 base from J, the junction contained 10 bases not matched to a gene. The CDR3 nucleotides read TGTGCCACGGGAAACAGGGGGCGAAGGAACACTGAAGCTTTCTTT. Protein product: CATGNRGRRNTEAFF.

The CDR3 DNA sequence: TGCGCCAGCAGCTTGGGACAGTACCTCTCTGGGGCCAACGTCCTGACTTTC. This translates into CASSLGQYLSGANVLTF. This chain links TRBV5-1 with TRBJ2-6; maybe TRBD1 (5 bases). This CDR3 has 17 amino acids. Germline V CDR1 and CDR2: SGHRS, YFSETQ. Trimming took off 0 bases at V and 0 bases at J, with 10 bases between the two ends.

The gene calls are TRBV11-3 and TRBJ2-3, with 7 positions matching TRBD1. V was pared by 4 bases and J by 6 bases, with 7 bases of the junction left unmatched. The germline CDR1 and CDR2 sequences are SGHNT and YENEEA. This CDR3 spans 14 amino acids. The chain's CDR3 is CASSSIRGQDTQYF. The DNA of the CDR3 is TGTGCCAGCAGCTCAATTCGGGGACAGGATACGCAGTATTTT.

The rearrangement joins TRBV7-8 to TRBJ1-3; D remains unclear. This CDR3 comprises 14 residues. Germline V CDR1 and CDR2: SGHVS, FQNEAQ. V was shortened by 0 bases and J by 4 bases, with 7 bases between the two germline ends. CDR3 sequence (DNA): TGTGCCAGCAGCTTAGCGGAGATGGGAAACACCATATATTTT. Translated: CASSLAEMGNTIYF.

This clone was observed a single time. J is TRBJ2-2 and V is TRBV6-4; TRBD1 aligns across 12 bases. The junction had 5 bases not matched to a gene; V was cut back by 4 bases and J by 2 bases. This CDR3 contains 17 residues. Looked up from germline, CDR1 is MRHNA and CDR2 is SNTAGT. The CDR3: CASSVFGTGGNTGELFF. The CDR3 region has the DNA TGTGCCAGCAGTGTCTTCGGGACAGGGGGCAACACCGGGGAGCTGTTTTTT.

CDR3 in DNA: TGTGCTAGTGGTTCCCTAGGGGGAGAGGAAAAACTGTTTTTT. As protein: CASGSLGGEEKLFF. The gene calls are TRBV12-5 and TRBJ1-4, with D perhaps matching TRBD1 (6 bases). Germline CDR1 reads LGHNT; CDR2 reads FRNRAP. The length of the CDR3 is 14 residues. V dropped 4 bases and J dropped 8 bases, with 14 bases sitting between them.

In DNA form, the CDR3 reads TGTGCCAGCAGTTTAGATACCGGGACAGGGAGTGGCTACACCTTC. Protein sequence: CASSLDTGTGSGYTF. The rearrangement joins TRBV27 to TRBJ1-2, with 9 bases fitting TRBD1. V trimming: 2 bases; J trimming: 7 bases; junction bases outside the gene matches: 8. CDR3 size: 15 residues. The germline gives CDR1 MNHEY, CDR2 SMNVEV (reference sequence).

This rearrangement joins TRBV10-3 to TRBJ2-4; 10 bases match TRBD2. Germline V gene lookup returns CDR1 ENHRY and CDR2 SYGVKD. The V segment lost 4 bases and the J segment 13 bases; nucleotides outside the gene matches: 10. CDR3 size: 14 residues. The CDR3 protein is CAISAGLSGRAQYF. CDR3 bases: TGTGCCATCAGTGCGGGTCTAAGCGGGAGGGCCCAGTACTTC.

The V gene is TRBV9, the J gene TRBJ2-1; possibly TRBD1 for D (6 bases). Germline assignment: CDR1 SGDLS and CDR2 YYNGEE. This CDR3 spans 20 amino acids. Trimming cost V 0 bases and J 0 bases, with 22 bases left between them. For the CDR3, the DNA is TGTGCCAGCAGCGTAGCTGGTGTGGGTATTCGAGGGGGCTCCTACAATGAGCAGTTCTTC. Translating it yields CASSVAGVGIRGGSYNEQFF.

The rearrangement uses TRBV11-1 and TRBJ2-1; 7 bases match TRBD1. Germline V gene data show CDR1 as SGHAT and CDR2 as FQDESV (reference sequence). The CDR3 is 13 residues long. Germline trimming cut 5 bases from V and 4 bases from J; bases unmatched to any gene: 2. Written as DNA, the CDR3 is TGTGCCAGCAGCCAGGGACAGTACAATGAGCAGTTCTTC. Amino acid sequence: CASSQGQYNEQFF.

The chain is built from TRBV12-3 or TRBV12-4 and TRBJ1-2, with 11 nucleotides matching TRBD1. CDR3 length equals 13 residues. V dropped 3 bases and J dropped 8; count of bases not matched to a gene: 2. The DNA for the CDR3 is TGTGCCAGCAGTTTGGGGACAGGGGGAGGCTACACCTTC. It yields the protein CASSLGTGGGYTF.

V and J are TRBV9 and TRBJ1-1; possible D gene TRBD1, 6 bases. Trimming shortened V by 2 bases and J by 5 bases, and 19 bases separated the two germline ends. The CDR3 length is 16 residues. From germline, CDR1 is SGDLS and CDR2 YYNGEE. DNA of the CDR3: TGTGCCAGCAGCGTCAATTATCTTCAGGGGATAACTGAAGCTTTCTTT. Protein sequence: CASSVNYLQGITEAFF.

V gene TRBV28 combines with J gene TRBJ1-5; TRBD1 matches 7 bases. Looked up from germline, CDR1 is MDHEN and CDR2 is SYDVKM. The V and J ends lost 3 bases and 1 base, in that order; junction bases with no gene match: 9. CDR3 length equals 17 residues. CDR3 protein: CASSFRPGGRSNQPQHF. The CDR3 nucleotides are TGTGCCAGCAGTTTTCGGCCAGGGGGTAGGAGCAATCAGCCCCAGCATTTT. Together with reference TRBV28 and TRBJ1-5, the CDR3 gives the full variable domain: DVKVTQSSRYLVKRTGEKVFLECVQDMDHENMFWYRQDPGLGLRLIYFSYDVKMKEKGDIPEGYSVSREKKERFSLILESASTNQTSMYLCASSFRPGGRSNQPQHFGDGTRLSIL.

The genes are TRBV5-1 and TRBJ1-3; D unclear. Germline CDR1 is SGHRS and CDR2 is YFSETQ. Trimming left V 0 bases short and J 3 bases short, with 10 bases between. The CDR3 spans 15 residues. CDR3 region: CASSLEGSYGNTIYF. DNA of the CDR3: TGCGCCAGCAGCTTGGAAGGATCTTATGGAAACACCATATATTTT.

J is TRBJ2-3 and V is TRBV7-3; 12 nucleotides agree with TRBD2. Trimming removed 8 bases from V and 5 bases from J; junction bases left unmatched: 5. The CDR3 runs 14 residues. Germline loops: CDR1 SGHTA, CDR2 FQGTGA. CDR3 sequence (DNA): TGTGCCAGCGGACTAGCGGGGATTCAAGATACGCAGTATTTT. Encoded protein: CASGLAGIQDTQYF.

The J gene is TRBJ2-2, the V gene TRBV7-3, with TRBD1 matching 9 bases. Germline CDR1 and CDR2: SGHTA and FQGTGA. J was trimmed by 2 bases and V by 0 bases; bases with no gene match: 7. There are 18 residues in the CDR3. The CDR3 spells CASSLTPAGQGNTGELFF. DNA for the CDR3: TGTGCCAGCAGCTTAACCCCCGCGGGACAGGGAAACACCGGGGAGCTGTTTTTT.

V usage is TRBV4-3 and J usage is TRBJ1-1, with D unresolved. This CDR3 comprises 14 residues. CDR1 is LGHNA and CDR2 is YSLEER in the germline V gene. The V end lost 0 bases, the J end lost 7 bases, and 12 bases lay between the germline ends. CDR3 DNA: TGCGCCAGCAGCCAAGATGTCTTAGGGTTTGAAGCTTTCTTT. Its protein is CASSQDVLGFEAFF.

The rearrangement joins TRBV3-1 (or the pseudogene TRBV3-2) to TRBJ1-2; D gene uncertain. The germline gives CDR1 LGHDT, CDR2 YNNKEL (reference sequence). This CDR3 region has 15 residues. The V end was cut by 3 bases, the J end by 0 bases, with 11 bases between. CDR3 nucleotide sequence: TGTGCCAGCAGCCACTCTGTCTCAGCTAACTATGGCTACACCTTC. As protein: CASSHSVSANYGYTF.

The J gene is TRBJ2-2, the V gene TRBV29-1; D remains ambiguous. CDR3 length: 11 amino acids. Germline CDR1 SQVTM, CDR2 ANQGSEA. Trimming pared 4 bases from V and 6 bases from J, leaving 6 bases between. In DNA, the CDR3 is TGCAGCGTTGGGCCCGCCGGGGAGCTGTTTTTT. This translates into CSVGPAGELFF.